These 8 T cell receptor beta chains share one sample of origin, sequenced in a study of shared clonotypes between healthy human individuals. Only in-frame clones appear in the TCRdb table, and some are missing; sequencing was by immunoSEQ multiplex PCR. This table has more than 2,000,000 clones, 85% to 95% appearing once. Sequenced sample: naive CD4+ T cells from PBMCs. Subset here: CD45RA+ positively selected. The receptors stem from a man between 18 and 29 years old in good health. Some clones in this sample may be carry-over from other donors' samples.

The rearrangement uses TRBV6-6 and TRBJ1-5, with 10 bases identical to TRBD1. CDR1 and CDR2 from the germline V gene are MNHNY and SVGAGI (reference sequence). The CDR3 runs to 13 residues. The J segment lost 16 bases and the V segment lost 5 bases, leaving 11 bases of the junction unmatched. Written as DNA, the CDR3 is TGTGCCAGCAGTCCGCGGGGACAGGGGATCGTTCATTTT. This codes for CASSPRGQGIVHF.

The chain has TRBV11-2 and TRBJ2-3, with 12 bases that match TRBD2. J was trimmed by 5 bases and V by 4 bases; bases with no gene match: 4. This CDR3 has 15 amino acids. The germline V gene has CDR1 SGHAT and CDR2 FQNNGV. The CDR3 bases are TGTGCCAGCAGCTCGACTAGCGGGAGTCGAGATACGCAGTATTTT. This encodes CASSSTSGSRDTQYF.

The chain recombines TRBV18 with TRBJ2-7; D is undetermined. The germline V gene has CDR1 KGHSH and CDR2 LQKENI. CDR3 size: 12 residues. V lost 8 bases and J 7 bases, leaving 15 bases between the germline ends. The CDR3 spells CASAPLETEQYF. CDR3 coding DNA: TGTGCCAGCGCCCCCTTGGAGACTGAGCAGTACTTC.

The J gene is TRBJ2-7, the V gene TRBV28, with D possibly being TRBD1 (6 bases). CDR3 length: 13 amino acids. The V end was cut by 7 bases, the J end by 6 bases, with 16 bases between. Per the germline V gene, CDR1 is MDHEN and CDR2 is SYDVKM. As DNA, the CDR3 is TGTGCCAGCACCATGAACGACAGGCTCGAGCAGTACTTC. This translates into CASTMNDRLEQYF.

The chain recombines TRBV7-9 with TRBJ2-1; weak D call: TRBD1 (6 bases). Germline V gene lookup returns CDR1 SEHNR and CDR2 FQNEAQ (reference sequence). The V gene lost 5 bases and the J gene lost 8 bases, with 16 bases spanning the gap. The length of the CDR3 is 14 residues. The CDR3 region has the DNA TGTGCCAGCAGCCGAGAGGACAGTTATGATGAGCAGTTCTTC. Translation: CASSREDSYDEQFF.

DNA of the CDR3: TGTGCCAGCAGTTGGACTAGCGTCTCCACCGGGGAGCTGTTTTTT. It codes for CASSWTSVSTGELFF. V gene TRBV27 combines with J gene TRBJ2-2, with 9 bases fitting TRBD2. V trimming: 4 bases; J trimming: 4 bases; junction bases outside the gene matches: 4. The CDR3 runs to 15 residues. Per germline, CDR1 MNHEY and CDR2 SMNVEV (reference sequence).

This rearrangement joins TRBV5-4 to TRBJ2-1; TRBD2 aligns across 7 bases. Germline values: CDR1 SGHNT, CDR2 YYREEE (reference sequence). The V and J ends lost 4 bases and 5 bases, in that order; junction bases with no gene match: 9. The CDR3 is made up of 15 amino acids. The CDR3, as DNA: TGTGCCAGCAGCCCTCCGGGACTATTACACAATGAGCAGTTCTTC. It yields the protein CASSPPGLLHNEQFF.

The gene calls are TRBV28 and TRBJ2-5; D uncertain. This CDR3 has 11 residues. V was shortened by 6 bases and J by 7 bases, with 9 bases between the two germline ends. Germline CDR1 is MDHEN and CDR2 is SYDVKM. This CDR3 reads CASSPKGTQYF. The CDR3 coding sequence is TGTGCCAGCAGCCCAAAAGGGACCCAGTACTTC.